These T cell receptor beta chains were read from a single sample in a study of a mutant IDH1 vaccine in newly diagnosed glioma. Assay: immunoSEQ multiplex PCR; the TCRdb copy retains only in-frame clones and omits some. The table includes 80,000 to 100,000 clones, roughly 82% detected once. The specimen comprised PBMCs, sampled from a glioma patient treated with radiotherapy, temozolomide or both. Every receptor here comes from a man aged 35-49 years with glioma. Some clones in this sample may be carry-over from other donors' samples. Both conserved end residues are part of each CDR3. Each record gives: V gene, D gene, clone size, J gene, CDR3 protein, CDR3 DNA. The D gene is left open where the match is weak. Size tells how often a clone was seen (once, few, many) or the class of an expanded clone, and some rows leave it out.

v_gene: TRBV7-9
d_gene: -
abundance: -
j_gene: TRBJ1-1
CDR3aa: CASSPRWRERDTEAFF
CDR3nt: TGTGCCAGCAGCCCCCGGTGGAGGGAGAGAGACACTGAAGCTTTCTTT

v_gene: TRBV6-1
d_gene: -
abundance: once
j_gene: TRBJ2-7
CDR3aa: CASEGYGDSYEQYF
CDR3nt: TGTGCCAGTGAAGGTTACGGCGACTCCTACGAGCAGTACTTC

v_gene: TRBV30
d_gene: TRBD1
abundance: -
j_gene: TRBJ1-1
CDR3aa: CAWSAWTGNTEAFF
CDR3nt: TGTGCCTGGAGCGCTTGGACAGGAAACACTGAAGCTTTCTTT

v_gene: TRBV6-5
d_gene: -
abundance: -
j_gene: TRBJ2-7
CDR3aa: CASSYTMNREQYF
CDR3nt: TGTGCCAGCAGTTACACTATGAATCGGGAGCAGTACTTC

v_gene: TRBV6-1
d_gene: -
abundance: -
j_gene: TRBJ1-6
CDR3aa: CASSEGADWSPLHF
CDR3nt: TGTGCCAGCAGTGAAGGTGCAGACTGGTCACCCCTCCACTTT

v_gene: TRBV18
d_gene: TRBD1
abundance: -
j_gene: TRBJ1-2
CDR3aa: CASSPRQGEYGYTF
CDR3nt: TGTGCCAGCTCACCACGACAGGGGGAATATGGCTACACCTTC

v_gene: TRBV7-6
d_gene: -
abundance: -
j_gene: TRBJ2-3
CDR3aa: CASSLVGTDTQYF
CDR3nt: TGTGCCAGCAGCTTAGTGGGCACAGATACGCAGTATTTT

v_gene: TRBV10-3
d_gene: -
abundance: -
j_gene: TRBJ1-5
CDR3aa: CASDNGHLNQPQHF
CDR3nt: TGTGCCAGCGATAACGGGCACCTTAATCAGCCCCAGCATTTT

v_gene: TRBV5-1
d_gene: TRBD2
abundance: -
j_gene: TRBJ2-3
CDR3aa: CASSPGTSGGLTDTQYF
CDR3nt: TGCGCCAGCAGCCCCGGGACTAGCGGGGGACTCACAGATACGCAGTATTTT

v_gene: TRBV6-4
d_gene: -
abundance: few
j_gene: TRBJ2-5
CDR3aa: CASSDSGRLSEETQYF
CDR3nt: TGTGCCAGCAGTGACAGTGGGCGGCTTTCTGAAGAGACCCAGTACTTC

v_gene: TRBV5-4
d_gene: TRBD2
abundance: once
j_gene: TRBJ2-7
CDR3aa: CASRLTIAGGLIDEQYF
CDR3nt: TGTGCCAGCAGGCTGACTATAGCGGGGGGGCTAATCGACGAGCAGTACTTC

v_gene: TRBV7-2
d_gene: TRBD1
abundance: -
j_gene: TRBJ1-5
CDR3aa: CASSLMATGAGQPQHF
CDR3nt: TGTGCCAGCAGCTTAATGGCGACAGGGGCGGGTCAGCCCCAGCATTTT

v_gene: TRBV4-1
d_gene: TRBD1
abundance: -
j_gene: TRBJ1-2
CDR3aa: CASSQNTGDYGYTF
CDR3nt: TGCGCCAGCAGCCAAAACACAGGGGACTATGGCTACACCTTC

v_gene: TRBV7-8
d_gene: -
abundance: medium-sized
j_gene: TRBJ1-5
CDR3aa: CASSLQENQPQHF
CDR3nt: TGTGCCAGCAGCTTACAGGAGAATCAGCCCCAGCATTTT

v_gene: TRBV15
d_gene: TRBD1
abundance: once
j_gene: TRBJ2-7
CDR3aa: CATSREFGTGHSYEQYF
CDR3nt: TGTGCCACCAGCAGAGAATTCGGGACAGGGCATTCCTACGAGCAGTACTTC

v_gene: TRBV30
d_gene: -
abundance: -
j_gene: TRBJ2-7
CDR3aa: CAWSEGGGYYEQYF
CDR3nt: TGTGCCTGGAGCGAGGGCGGTGGTTACTACGAGCAGTACTTC

v_gene: TRBV7-2
d_gene: TRBD1
abundance: once
j_gene: TRBJ1-4
CDR3aa: CASSANGQGLNEKLFF
CDR3nt: TGTGCCAGCAGCGCAAACGGACAGGGTTTGAATGAAAAACTGTTTTTT

v_gene: TRBV30
d_gene: -
abundance: -
j_gene: TRBJ1-1
CDR3aa: CAWSKVGGLNTEAFF
CDR3nt: TGTGCCTGGAGTAAGGTGGGGGGCCTGAACACTGAAGCTTTCTTT

v_gene: TRBV19
d_gene: -
abundance: -
j_gene: TRBJ1-2
CDR3aa: CASSEQLRDGYTF
CDR3nt: TGTGCCAGTAGTGAACAGCTCCGGGATGGCTACACCTTC

v_gene: TRBV5-1
d_gene: -
abundance: -
j_gene: TRBJ2-3
CDR3aa: CASRGGDTQYF
CDR3nt: TGCGCCAGTCGAGGGGGAGATACGCAGTATTTT

v_gene: TRBV5-6
d_gene: -
abundance: -
j_gene: TRBJ1-2
CDR3aa: CASSSFLSRAPDGYTF
CDR3nt: TGTGCCAGCAGCTCCTTTCTCTCCAGGGCCCCTGATGGCTACACCTTC

v_gene: TRBV9
d_gene: -
abundance: -
j_gene: TRBJ2-1
CDR3aa: CASSPGTANEQFF
CDR3nt: TGTGCCAGCAGCCCCGGGACCGCTAATGAGCAGTTCTTC

v_gene: TRBV18
d_gene: -
abundance: -
j_gene: TRBJ1-2
CDR3aa: CASSHATVNYGYTF
CDR3nt: TGTGCCAGCTCACACGCGACAGTTAACTATGGCTACACCTTC

v_gene: TRBV6-5
d_gene: TRBD1
abundance: -
j_gene: TRBJ2-7
CDR3aa: CASRRRQGSYEQYF
CDR3nt: TGTGCCAGCAGGAGACGACAGGGCTCCTACGAGCAGTACTTC

v_gene: TRBV9
d_gene: TRBD1
abundance: -
j_gene: TRBJ2-5
CDR3aa: CASSVGGQGAETQYF
CDR3nt: TGTGCCAGCAGCGTAGGTGGACAGGGGGCAGAGACCCAGTACTTC